This T cell receptor (beta chain) appears in the sequencing data of a study of cytomegalovirus exposure and HLA in healthy donors. The study ran its PCR with 60 Vbeta and 13 Jbeta primers. Produced via immunoSEQ multiplex PCR; TCRdb's table is partial and in-frame only. The table shows around 110,000 clones, with about 70% occurring only once. The V end lost 0 bases, the J end lost 0 bases, and 6 bases lay between the germline ends. In germline, CDR1 is SGDLS, CDR2 YYNGEE. The length of the CDR3 is 14 residues. The TCR originated in a man between 25 and 39 years old in good health and CMV-seropositive. The sequenced sample consisted of PBMCs. The V call is TRBV9, the J call TRBJ1-1; no definite D call. CDR3 DNA: TGTGCCAGCAGCGTAGAAGCTATGAACACTGAAGCTTTCTTT. Protein product: CASSVEAMNTEAFF. The whole variable domain, remainder taken from reference TRBV9 and TRBJ1-1, is DSGVTQTPKHLITATGQRVTLRCSPRSGDLSVYWYQQSLDQGLQFLIQYYNGEERAKGNILERFSAQQFPDLHSELNLSSLELGDSALYFCASSVEAMNTEAFFGQGTRLTVV.